These T cell receptor beta chains were read from a single sample in a study of cytotoxic CD8 clonotypes in ibrutinib-treated CLL. The protocol was immunoSEQ multiplex PCR, while the TCRdb copy is restricted to in-frame clones and leaves out a portion. The table has about 160,000 clones, 84% seen once. The sample in question was PBMCs, obtained after 24 months of ibrutinib treatment. The receptors were sampled from a human donor with chronic lymphocytic leukemia. CDR3s include the opening cysteine and the closing phenylalanine or tryptophan.

TRBV15	CATSPVGGRTLHEQFF
TRBV19	CASSIWPGGLYEQYF
TRBV7-2	CASSLDTYNQPQHF
TRBV7-9	CASSWTPTTGNTIYF
TRBV14	CASSEFVNSPLHF
TRBV19	CASSIGGQGRPEAFF
TRBV2	CASSGTGRYNTQYF
TRBV5-1	CASSLYSGRMNTGELFF
TRBV7-3	CASSVDRGWAEAFF
TRBV7-3	CASSFSQYYGYTF
TRBV4-2	CASSQVSGQGLDTQYF
TRBV2	CASSGGLAGGLPLDTQYF
TRBV19	CASSIDRREETQYF
TRBV19	CASSMKTGTQYF
TRBV6-6	CASIHQGDQPQHF
TRBV30	CAWSVARTSGRADTQYF